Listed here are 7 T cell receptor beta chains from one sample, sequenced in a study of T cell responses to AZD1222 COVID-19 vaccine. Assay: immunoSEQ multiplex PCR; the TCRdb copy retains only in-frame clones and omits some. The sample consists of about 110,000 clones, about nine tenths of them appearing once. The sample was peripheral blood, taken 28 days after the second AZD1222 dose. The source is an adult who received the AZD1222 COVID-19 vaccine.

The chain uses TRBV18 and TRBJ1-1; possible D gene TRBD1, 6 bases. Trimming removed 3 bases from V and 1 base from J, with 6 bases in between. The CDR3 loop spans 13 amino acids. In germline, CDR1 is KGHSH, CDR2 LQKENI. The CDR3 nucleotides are TGTGCCAGCTCACCGGGACAGAACACTGAAGCTTTCTTT. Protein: CASSPGQNTEAFF. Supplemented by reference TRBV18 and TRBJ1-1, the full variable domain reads NAGVMQNPRHLVRRRGQEARLRCSPMKGHSHVYWYRQLPEEGLKFMVYLQKENIIDESGMPKERFSAEFPKEGPSILRIQQVVRGDSAAYFCASSPGQNTEAFFGQGTRLTVV.

CDR3 nucleotides: TGTGCCAGCAGCTTGGGCCAAAACATGAACACTGAAGCTTTCTTT. Translated: CASSLGQNMNTEAFF. The V and J genes are TRBV5-4 and TRBJ1-1; D not resolved. This CDR3 contains 15 residues. Per the germline V gene, CDR1 is SGHNT and CDR2 is YYREEE (reference sequence). V was clipped by 0 bases and J by 0 bases, with 9 bases between them.

CDR3 nucleotide sequence: TGCAGCGTCTCCGTAGGGCAGGGGGCGCGAAAACTGTTTTTT. It specifies CSVSVGQGARKLFF. This chain joins TRBV29-1 and TRBJ1-4; the match to TRBD1 covers 8 bases. J gave up 10 bases and V 6 bases, and 13 bases lay outside the gene matches. The CDR3 length is 14 residues. Germline V CDR1 and CDR2: SQVTM, ANQGSEA.

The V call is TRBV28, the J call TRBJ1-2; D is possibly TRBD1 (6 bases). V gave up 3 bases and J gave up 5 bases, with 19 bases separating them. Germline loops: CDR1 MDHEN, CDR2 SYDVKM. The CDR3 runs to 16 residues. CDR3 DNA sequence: TGTGCCAGCAGTTTCGGGGGGGCGCTACTGGCGTATGGCTACACCTTC. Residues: CASSFGGALLAYGYTF.

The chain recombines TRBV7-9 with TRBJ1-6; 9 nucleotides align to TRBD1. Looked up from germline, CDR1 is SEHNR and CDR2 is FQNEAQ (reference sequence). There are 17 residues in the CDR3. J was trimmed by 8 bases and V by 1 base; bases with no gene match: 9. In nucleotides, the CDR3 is TGTGCCAGCAGCTTAGGTCTGGGACAGGGTGTAGATTCACCCCTCCACTTT. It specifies CASSLGLGQGVDSPLHF. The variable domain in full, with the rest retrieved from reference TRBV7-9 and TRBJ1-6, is DTGVSQNPRHKITKRGQNVTFRCDPISEHNRLYWYRQTLGQGPEFLTYFQNEAQLEKSRLLSDRFSAERPKGSFSTLEIQRTEQGDSAMYLCASSLGLGQGVDSPLHFGNGTRLTVT.

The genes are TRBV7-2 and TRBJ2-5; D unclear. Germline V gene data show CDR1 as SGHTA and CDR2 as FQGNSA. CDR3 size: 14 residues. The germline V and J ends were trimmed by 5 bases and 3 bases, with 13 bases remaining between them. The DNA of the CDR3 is TGTGCCAGCAGCCACCGGAAGTCTGAAGAGACCCAGTACTTC. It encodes CASSHRKSEETQYF.

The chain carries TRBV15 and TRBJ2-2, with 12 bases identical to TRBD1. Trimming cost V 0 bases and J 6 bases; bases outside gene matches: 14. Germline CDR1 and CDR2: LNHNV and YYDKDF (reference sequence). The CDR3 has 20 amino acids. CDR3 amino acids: CATSRDHRDRGPGSSGELFF. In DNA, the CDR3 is TGTGCCACCAGCAGAGATCACCGGGACAGGGGGCCCGGGTCTTCCGGGGAGCTGTTTTTT.